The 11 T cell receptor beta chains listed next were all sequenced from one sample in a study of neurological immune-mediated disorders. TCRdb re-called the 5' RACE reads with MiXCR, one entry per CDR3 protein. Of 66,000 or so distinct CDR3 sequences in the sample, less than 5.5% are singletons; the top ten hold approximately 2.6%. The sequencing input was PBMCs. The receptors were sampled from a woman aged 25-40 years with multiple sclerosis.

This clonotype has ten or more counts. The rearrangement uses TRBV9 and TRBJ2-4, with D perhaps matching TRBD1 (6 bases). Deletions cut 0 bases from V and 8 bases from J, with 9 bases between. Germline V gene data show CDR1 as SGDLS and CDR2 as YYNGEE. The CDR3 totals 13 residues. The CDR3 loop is CASSVGSGDIQYF. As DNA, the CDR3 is TGTGCCAGCAGCGTAGGTTCAGGGGACATTCAGTACTTC.

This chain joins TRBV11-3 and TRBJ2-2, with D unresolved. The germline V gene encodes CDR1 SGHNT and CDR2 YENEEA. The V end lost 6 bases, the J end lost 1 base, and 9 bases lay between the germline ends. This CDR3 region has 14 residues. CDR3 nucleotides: TGTGCCAGCAGTTCGGACGTGAACACCGGGGAGCTGTTTTTT. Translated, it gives CASSSDVNTGELFF. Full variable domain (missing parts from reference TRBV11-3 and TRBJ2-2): EAGVVQSPRYKIIEKKQPVAFWCNPISGHNTLYWYLQNLGQGPELLIRYENEEAVDDSQLPKDRFSAERLKGVDSTLKIQPAELGDSAVYLCASSSDVNTGELFFGEGSRLTVL.

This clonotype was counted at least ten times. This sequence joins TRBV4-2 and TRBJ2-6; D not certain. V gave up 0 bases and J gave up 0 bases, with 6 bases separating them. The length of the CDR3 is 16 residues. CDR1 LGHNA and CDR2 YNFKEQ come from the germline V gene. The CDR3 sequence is CASSQDRDSGANVLTF. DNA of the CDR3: TGTGCCAGCAGCCAAGATAGGGACTCTGGGGCCAACGTCCTGACTTTC.

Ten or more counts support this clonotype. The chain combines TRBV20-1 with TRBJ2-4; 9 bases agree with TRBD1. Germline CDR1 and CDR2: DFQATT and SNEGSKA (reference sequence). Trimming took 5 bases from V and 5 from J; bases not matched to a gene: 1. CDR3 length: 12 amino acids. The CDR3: CSAGQGQNIQYF. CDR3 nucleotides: TGCAGTGCTGGACAGGGGCAAAACATTCAGTACTTC.

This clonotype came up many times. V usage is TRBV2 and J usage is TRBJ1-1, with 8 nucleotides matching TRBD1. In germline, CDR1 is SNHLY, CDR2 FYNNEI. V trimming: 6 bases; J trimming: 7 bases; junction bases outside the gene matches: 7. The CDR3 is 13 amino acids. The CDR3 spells CASSDRGGVEAFF. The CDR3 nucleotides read TGTGCCAGCAGCGACAGGGGTGGGGTTGAAGCTTTCTTT.

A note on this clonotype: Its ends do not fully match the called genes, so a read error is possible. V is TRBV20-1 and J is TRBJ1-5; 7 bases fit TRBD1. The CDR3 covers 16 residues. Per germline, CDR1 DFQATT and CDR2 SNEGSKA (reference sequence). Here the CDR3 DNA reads TGCAGTGCTAGAGGGGCAGGGGGAGTGGGCAATCAGCCCCAGAATTTT. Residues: CSARGAGGVGNQPQNF.

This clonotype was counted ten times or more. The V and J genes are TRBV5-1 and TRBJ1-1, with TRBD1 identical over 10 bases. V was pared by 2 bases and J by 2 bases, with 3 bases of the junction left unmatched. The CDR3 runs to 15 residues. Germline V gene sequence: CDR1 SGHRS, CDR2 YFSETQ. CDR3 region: CASSLSTGGNTEAFF. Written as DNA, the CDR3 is TGCGCCAGCAGCTTATCGACAGGGGGCAACACTGAAGCTTTCTTT.

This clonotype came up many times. In nucleotides, the CDR3 is TGTGCCAGCAGTTTGGGAGGGATCACCGGGGAGCTGTTTTTT. Its translation: CASSLGGITGELFF. The gene calls are TRBV12-3 or TRBV12-4 and TRBJ2-2, with 7 bases fitting TRBD2. Unmatched junction bases numbered 2, after V lost 3 bases and J lost 4 bases. The CDR3 is made up of 14 amino acids.

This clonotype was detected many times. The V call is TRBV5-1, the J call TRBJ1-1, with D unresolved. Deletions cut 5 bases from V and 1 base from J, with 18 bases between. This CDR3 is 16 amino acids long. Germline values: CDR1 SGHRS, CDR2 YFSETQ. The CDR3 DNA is TGCGCCAGCAGAAAATTGTCTCCGGAGTCGAACACTGAAGCTTTCTTT. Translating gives CASRKLSPESNTEAFF.

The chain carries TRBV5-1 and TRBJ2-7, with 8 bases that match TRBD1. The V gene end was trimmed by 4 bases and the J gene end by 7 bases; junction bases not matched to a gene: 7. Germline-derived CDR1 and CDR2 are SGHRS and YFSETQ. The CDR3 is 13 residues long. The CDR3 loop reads CASSPTGAGEQYF. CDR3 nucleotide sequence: TGCGCCAGCAGCCCGACAGGGGCGGGGGAGCAGTACTTC.

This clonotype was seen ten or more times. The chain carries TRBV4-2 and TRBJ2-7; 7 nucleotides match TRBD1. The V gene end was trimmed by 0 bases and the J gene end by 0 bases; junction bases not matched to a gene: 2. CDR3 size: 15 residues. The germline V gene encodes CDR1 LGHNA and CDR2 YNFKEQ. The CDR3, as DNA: TGTGCCAGCAGCCAAGAGAGGGACAGCTCCTACGAGCAGTACTTC. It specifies CASSQERDSSYEQYF.